Described below is a single T cell receptor (beta chain) sequence and its context. No antigen is known for it. No clone much larger than this one lies a single base away; base qualities are absent. This record comes from a study of hypomethylating agent response in myelodysplastic syndrome (dated by TCRdb to the early 2020s). Background for the entire study: Patients were treated with the hypomethylating agents azacitidine (most of the 11) or decitabine (3 of 11). Of the myelodysplastic syndrome patients in the cohort, nine or ten were male and 2 were female. Patients had a mean age of roughly 72 +/- 6.3 years, and a diploid cytogenetic profile was the most common. TET2 was the most frequent mutation, present in about 45% of the 11 patients. About six patients responded with complete response or hematologic improvement, and roughly five patients were non-responders. Response was defined as complete response or hematologic improvement, and patients meeting neither criterion were classed as non-responders. Overall study results and their limits: Novel clonotypes emerged more often in responders, while non-responders showed more contracted clonotypes after treatment. Because the healthy control donors and the MDS patients were not matched by age, the comparison between MDS and healthy samples could have been affected. Only roughly 11 patients were analyzed, so the cohort was small. After treatment with a hypomethylating agent, no significant changes in richness, rarefaction diversity or clonality were seen, whether all patients were considered together or each response group separately. Whether the shared GLIPH2 clusters possibly recognize novel MDS antigens was not confirmed and still needs to be tested experimentally.

Libraries came from the immunoSEQ multiplex PCR assay. Each sample was run at survey resolution as two replicates of roughly 200 ng apiece, for a total of approximately 400 ng of DNA. The hsTCRB kit detected rearranged TCRB sequences in genomic DNA using multiplex PCR primers targeting V and J genes. The first PCR used the QIAGEN Multiplex PCR Kit for 25 to 40 cycles to amplify the CDR3 region. A second PCR of 7 to 8 cycles attached sample barcodes and Illumina adapters to each replicate. Quantification of the pooled libraries was done with a QuantStudio 6 and the KAPA library quantification kit. About 16 pM of pooled libraries went onto an Illumina MiSeq for sequencing, using single-end reads of 156 cycles plus an index read of 15 cycles. Per the authors' processing: Of around 170,000 unique clonotypes, 1.5% to 2% were flagged by VDJdb annotation as previously reported viral-epitope-specific. Raw reads were processed into normalized, annotated TCRB repertoires with the immunoSEQ Data Assistant and immunoSEQ Analyzer. BioAnalyzer and version 0.6.5 of the immunarch R package were the tools used for clonotype analysis. Before richness was estimated, every repertoire was downsampled to the clone count of the smallest repertoire. Clonotypes were classified as expanded, contracted or novel by Fisher's exact tests, with novel defined as zero frequency before treatment. Significantly changed CDR3 beta sequences were clustered with GLIPH2 using simulation_depth=1000 and kmer_min_depth=3, and CDR3s shorter than five residues were excluded. TCRdb's version of the immuneACCESS table is confined to in-frame rearrangements and falls short of the full clone set. An unresolved V gene accounts for under half of the shortfall where checked; the remainder is of unknown origin. V and J calls and clone size come straight from that table; D and trimming were deduced from the DNA. This sample comprises some 4,500 clones, about four fifths of them detected only once. The ten most abundant clones make up about 20% of the sample.

T-cell subsets were not sorted, so the analysis was performed on bulk bone marrow. TCR beta CDR3 regions were immunosequenced from bone marrow of about a dozen myelodysplastic syndrome patients before and after hypomethylating agent therapy. For longitudinal repertoire tracking, every patient provided one baseline bone marrow and two to three bone marrows collected at different post-treatment timepoints. Genomic DNA was extracted from whole bone marrow, and quality was checked by TapeStation, NanoDrop OneC and PicoGreen assays. CDR1 and CDR2, per the germline V gene, are SGHTS and YDEGEE. At the junction V is shortened by 2 bases and J by 7 bases, with 13 bases in between. The CDR3 holds 14 amino acids from the cysteine to the phenylalanine. Only the CDR3 part of the read is kept: 42 bases, read in frame from the first base.

Sequencing was performed on bone marrow, taken before or after starting hypomethylating agent treatment for myelodysplastic syndrome (not recorded which). The sequence derives from a human donor with myelodysplastic syndrome. The chain is made from TRBV5-8 and TRBJ2-4; the D region possibly corresponds to TRBD1 (6 bases align). The DNA sequence is as follows: TGTGCCAGCAGCTTACTGGGGGCGAGTAACATTCAGTACTTC. It translates to CASSLLGASNIQYF.